This TCR beta chain was profiled in a study of blood T cell repertoires in COVID-19. The CDR3 is 16 amino acids. V shed 5 bases and J shed 5 bases, with 18 bases lying between them. The germline V gene has CDR1 SGHNT and CDR2 YENEEA. The assay was immunoSEQ multiplex PCR, and TCRdb's table has in-frame clones only and misses some. The table lists just under 30,000 clones, more than 80% of them singletons. The sequencing sample was made of peripheral blood. The rearrangement joins TRBV11-3 to TRBJ2-2; TRBD1 is a possible D gene (6 bases). This TCR was sampled from a man aged 80 or over with acute or convalescent COVID-19. CDR3 protein: CASSLQGTTRTGELFF. CDR3 DNA sequence: TGTGCCAGCAGCCTACAGGGTACCACGAGGACCGGGGAGCTGTTTTTT.